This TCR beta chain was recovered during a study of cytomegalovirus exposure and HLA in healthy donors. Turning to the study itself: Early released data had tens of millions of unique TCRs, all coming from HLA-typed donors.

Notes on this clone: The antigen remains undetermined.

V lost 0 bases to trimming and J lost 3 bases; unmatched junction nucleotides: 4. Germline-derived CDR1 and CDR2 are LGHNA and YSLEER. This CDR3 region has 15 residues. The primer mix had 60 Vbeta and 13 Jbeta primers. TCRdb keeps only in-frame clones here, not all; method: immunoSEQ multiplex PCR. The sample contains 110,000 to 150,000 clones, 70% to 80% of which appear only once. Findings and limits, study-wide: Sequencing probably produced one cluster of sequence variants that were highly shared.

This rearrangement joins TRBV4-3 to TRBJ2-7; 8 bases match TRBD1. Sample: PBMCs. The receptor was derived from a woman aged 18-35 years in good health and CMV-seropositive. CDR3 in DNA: TGCGCCAGCAGCCAAGATCACGGACAGGGCTACGAGCAGTACTTC. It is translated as CASSQDHGQGYEQYF.